The clone carrying this TCR beta chain was observed many times. This sample is drawn from a study of T cells in Graves' hyperthyroidism and ophthalmopathy. Regions amplified from RNA transcripts were the TCR beta CDR3 regions. The HTBI primer set was used in a first-round RT-PCR of the TCR CDR3. Via MiXCR, TCRdb re-called the multiplex PCR reads, giving one row per CDR3 protein. The sample includes around 290,000 distinct CDR3 sequences, less than 15% of them seen just once. Germline assignment: CDR1 DFQATT and CDR2 SNEGSKA (reference sequence). The J segment lost 4 bases and the V segment lost 6 bases, leaving 6 bases of the junction unmatched. The CDR3 consists of 13 residues.

Source material: blood. The chain carries TRBV20-1 and TRBJ2-3; 8 nucleotides line up with TRBD2. This clonotype was sampled from a woman aged 25 to 39 with Graves' hyperthyroidism that later progressed to Graves' ophthalmopathy. DNA for the CDR3: TGCAGTGCCCCCCTAGCGGGCCCAGATACGCAGTATTTT. Residues: CSAPLAGPDTQYF.